Sequencing of this TCR beta chain was carried out in a study of T cells in Graves' hyperthyroidism and ophthalmopathy. For the study at large: The authors collected peripheral blood at initial diagnosis, before any treatment.

RNA transcripts served as the template for amplifying TCR beta CDR3 regions. In the first-round RT-PCR of the TCR CDR3, the HTBI primer set was used. TCRdb recomputed calls from the multiplex PCR reads with MiXCR, one row per CDR3 protein. The repertoire holds about 210,000 distinct CDR3 sequences, with 15% to 20% as singletons. General study results and limits: Stable hyperthyroidism was separated from ophthalmopathy by a model based on 13 V-J features.

There are a few counts of this clonotype. What it binds is unknown. Trimming took 4 bases from V and 5 from J; bases not matched to a gene: 6. Looked up from germline, CDR1 is MDHEN and CDR2 is SYDVKM. This CDR3 is 14 amino acids long. The specimen was blood. The sequence was obtained from a man aged 50-59 years with Graves' hyperthyroidism. The chain has TRBV28 and TRBJ1-2; 8 nucleotides line up with TRBD1. CDR3 in amino acids: CASSSFRGHYGYTF. In DNA form, the CDR3 reads TGTGCCAGCAGTTCATTCAGGGGGCATTATGGCTACACCTTC.